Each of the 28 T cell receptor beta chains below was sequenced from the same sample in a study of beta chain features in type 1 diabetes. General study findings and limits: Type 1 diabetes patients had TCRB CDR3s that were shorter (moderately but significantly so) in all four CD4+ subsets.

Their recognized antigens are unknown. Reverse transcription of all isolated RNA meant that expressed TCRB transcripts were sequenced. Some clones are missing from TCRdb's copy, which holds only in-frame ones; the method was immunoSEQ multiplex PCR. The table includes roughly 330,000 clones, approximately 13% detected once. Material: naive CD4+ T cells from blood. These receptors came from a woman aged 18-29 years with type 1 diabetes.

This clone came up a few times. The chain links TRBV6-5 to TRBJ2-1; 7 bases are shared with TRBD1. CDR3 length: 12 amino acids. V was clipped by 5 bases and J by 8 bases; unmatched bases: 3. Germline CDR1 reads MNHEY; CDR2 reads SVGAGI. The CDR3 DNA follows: TGTGCCAGCAGTCGCACAGGGGATGAGCAGTTCTTC. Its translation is CASSRTGDEQFF.

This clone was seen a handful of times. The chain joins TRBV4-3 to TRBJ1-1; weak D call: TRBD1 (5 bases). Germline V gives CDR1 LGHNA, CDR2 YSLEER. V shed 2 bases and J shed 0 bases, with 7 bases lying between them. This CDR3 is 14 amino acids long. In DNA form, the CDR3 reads TGCGCCAGCAGCCAAAAGACAGTGAACACTGAAGCTTTCTTT. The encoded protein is CASSQKTVNTEAFF.

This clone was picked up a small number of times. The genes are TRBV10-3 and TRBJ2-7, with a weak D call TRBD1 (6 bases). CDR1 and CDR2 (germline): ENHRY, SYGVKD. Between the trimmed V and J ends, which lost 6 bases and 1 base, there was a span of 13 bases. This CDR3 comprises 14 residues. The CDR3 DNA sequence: TGTGCCATCAGCACAGACAGGACGTCCTACGAGCAGTACGTC. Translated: CAISTDRTSYEQYV.

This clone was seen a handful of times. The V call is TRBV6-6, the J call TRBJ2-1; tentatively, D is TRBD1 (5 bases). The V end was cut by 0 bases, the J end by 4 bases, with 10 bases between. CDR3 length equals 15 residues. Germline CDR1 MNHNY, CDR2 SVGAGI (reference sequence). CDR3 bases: TGTGCCAGCAGTTACTCCAGGGTCTTATACAATGAGCAGTTCTTC. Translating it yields CASSYSRVLYNEQFF.

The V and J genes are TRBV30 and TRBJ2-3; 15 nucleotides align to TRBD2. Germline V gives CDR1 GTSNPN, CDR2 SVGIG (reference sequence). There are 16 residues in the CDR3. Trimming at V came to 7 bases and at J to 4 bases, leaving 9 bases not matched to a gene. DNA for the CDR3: TGTGCCTACAACCACGGACTAGCGGGAGGGTCAGATACGCAGTATTTT. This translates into CAYNHGLAGGSDTQYF.

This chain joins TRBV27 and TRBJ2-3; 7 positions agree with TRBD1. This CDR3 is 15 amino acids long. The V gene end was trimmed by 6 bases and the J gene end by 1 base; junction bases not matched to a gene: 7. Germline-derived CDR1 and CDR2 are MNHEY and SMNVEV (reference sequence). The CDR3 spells CASSLADRGTDTQYF. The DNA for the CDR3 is TGTGCCAGCAGCCTCGCCGACAGGGGCACAGATACGCAGTATTTT.

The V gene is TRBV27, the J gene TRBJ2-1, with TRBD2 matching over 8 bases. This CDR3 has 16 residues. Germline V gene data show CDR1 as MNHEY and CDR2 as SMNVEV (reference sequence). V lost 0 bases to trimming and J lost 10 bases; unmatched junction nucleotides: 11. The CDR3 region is CASSLSPGTRSSEQFF. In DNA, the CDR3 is TGTGCCAGCAGTTTATCCCCCGGGACTAGATCGAGCGAGCAGTTCTTC.

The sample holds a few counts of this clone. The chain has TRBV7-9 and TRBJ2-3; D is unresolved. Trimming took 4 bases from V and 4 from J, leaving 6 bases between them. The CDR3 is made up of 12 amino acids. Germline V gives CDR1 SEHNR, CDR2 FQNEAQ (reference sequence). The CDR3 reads CASSSLPDTQYF. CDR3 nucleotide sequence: TGTGCCAGCAGCTCCCTCCCAGATACGCAGTATTTT. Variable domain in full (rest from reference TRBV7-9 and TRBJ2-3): DTGVSQNPRHKITKRGQNVTFRCDPISEHNRLYWYRQTLGQGPEFLTYFQNEAQLEKSRLLSDRFSAERPKGSFSTLEIQRTEQGDSAMYLCASSSLPDTQYFGPGTRLTVL.

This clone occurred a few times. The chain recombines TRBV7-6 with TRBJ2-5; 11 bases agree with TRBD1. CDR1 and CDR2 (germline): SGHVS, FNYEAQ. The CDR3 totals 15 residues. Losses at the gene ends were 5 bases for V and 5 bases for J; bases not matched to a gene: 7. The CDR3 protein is CASSPRTGGGETQYF. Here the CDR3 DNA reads TGTGCCAGCAGCCCCAGGACAGGGGGCGGCGAGACCCAGTACTTC.

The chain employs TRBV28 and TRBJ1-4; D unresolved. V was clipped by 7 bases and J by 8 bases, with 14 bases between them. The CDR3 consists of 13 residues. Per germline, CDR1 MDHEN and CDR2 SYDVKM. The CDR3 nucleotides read TGTGCCAGCAAATATCCGCTTGGCGAAAAACTGTTTTTT. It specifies CASKYPLGEKLFF.

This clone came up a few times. CDR3 sequence (DNA): TGTGCCAGCAGCGTAGTAGCCCAGAGTGAGCAGTTCTTC. Protein product: CASSVVAQSEQFF. The J gene is TRBJ2-1, the V gene TRBV9; D is unclear. This CDR3 contains 13 residues. The V end was cut by 0 bases, the J end by 9 bases, with 10 bases between. The germline CDR1 and CDR2 sequences are SGDLS and YYNGEE.

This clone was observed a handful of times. The CDR3 reads CASSLEVGAGELFF. The CDR3 DNA sequence: TGTGCCAGCAGTTTGGAGGTCGGGGCCGGGGAGCTGTTTTTT. The chain carries TRBV27 and TRBJ2-2; a weak D match, TRBD2 (5 bases). Trimming stripped 3 bases from V and 6 bases from J, with 11 bases between. Germline V gives CDR1 MNHEY, CDR2 SMNVEV (reference sequence). The CDR3 consists of 14 residues.

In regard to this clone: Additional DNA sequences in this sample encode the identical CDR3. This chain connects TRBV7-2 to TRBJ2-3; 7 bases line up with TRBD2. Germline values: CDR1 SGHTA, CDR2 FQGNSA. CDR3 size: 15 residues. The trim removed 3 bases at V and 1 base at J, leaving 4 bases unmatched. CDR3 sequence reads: CASSLLSGRTDTQYF. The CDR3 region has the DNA TGTGCCAGCAGCTTGCTTAGCGGGCGCACAGATACGCAGTATTTT.

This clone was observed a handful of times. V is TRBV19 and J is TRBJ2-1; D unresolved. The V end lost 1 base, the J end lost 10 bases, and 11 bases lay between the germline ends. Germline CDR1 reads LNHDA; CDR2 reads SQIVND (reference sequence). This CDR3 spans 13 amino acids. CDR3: CASSIGGLREQFF. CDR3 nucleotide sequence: TGTGCCAGTAGTATAGGTGGGCTAAGGGAGCAGTTCTTC.

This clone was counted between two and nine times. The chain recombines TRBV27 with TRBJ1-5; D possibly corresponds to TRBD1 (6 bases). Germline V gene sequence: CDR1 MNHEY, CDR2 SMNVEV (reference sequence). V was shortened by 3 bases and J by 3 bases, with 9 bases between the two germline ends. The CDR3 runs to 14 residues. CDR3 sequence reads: CASSFSGVNQPQHF. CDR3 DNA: TGTGCCAGCAGTTTTTCAGGGGTCAATCAGCCCCAGCATTTT.

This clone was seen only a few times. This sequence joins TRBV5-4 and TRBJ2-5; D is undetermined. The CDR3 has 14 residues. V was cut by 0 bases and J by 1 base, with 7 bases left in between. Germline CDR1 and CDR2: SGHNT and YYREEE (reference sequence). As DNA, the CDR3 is TGTGCCAGCAGCTTGGCCCCTAGCCAAGAGACCCAGTACTTC. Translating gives CASSLAPSQETQYF. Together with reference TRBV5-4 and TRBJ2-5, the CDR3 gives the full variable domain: ETGVTQSPTHLIKTRGQQVTLRCSSQSGHNTVSWYQQALGQGPQFIFQYYREEENGRGNFPPRFSGLQFPNYSSELNVNALELDDSALYLCASSLAPSQETQYFGPGTRLLVL.

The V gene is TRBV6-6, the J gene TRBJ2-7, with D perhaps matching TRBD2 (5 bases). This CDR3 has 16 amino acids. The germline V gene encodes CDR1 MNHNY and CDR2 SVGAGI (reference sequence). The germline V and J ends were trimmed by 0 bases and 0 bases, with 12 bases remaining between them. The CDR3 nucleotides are TGTGCCAGCAGTTACTCGAATAGGGAGAACTCCTACGAGCAGTACTTC. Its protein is CASSYSNRENSYEQYF.

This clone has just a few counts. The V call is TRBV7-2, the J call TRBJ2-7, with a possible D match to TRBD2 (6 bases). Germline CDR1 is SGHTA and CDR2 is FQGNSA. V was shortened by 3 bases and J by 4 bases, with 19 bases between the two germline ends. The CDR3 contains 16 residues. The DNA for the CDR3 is TGTGCCAGCAGCTTGGGACTCGGACTACTTAGTTACGAGCAGTACTTC. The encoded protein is CASSLGLGLLSYEQYF.

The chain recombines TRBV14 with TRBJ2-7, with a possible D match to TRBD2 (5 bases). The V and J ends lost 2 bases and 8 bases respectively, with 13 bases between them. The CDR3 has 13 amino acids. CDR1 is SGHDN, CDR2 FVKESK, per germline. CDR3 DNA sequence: TGTGCCAGCAGCCAAACCGCGGGCGGTCAGCAGTACTTC. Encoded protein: CASSQTAGGQQYF.

In DNA, the CDR3 is TGTGCCTGGATTGGGGGCGGTGAAGCTTTCTTT. This translates into CAWIGGGEAFF. This chain joins TRBV30 and TRBJ1-1; D might be TRBD1 (6 bases). Deletions cut 4 bases from V and 7 bases from J, with 10 bases between. Germline V CDR1 and CDR2: GTSNPN, SVGIG (reference sequence). The CDR3 sequence is 11 residues long. Full variable domain (outside the CDR3, taken from reference TRBV30 and TRBJ1-1): SQTIHQWPATLVQPVGSPLSLECTVEGTSNPNLYWYRQAAGRGLQLLFYSVGIGQISSEVPQNLSASRPQDRQFILSSKKLLLSDSGFYLCAWIGGGEAFFGQGTRLTVV.

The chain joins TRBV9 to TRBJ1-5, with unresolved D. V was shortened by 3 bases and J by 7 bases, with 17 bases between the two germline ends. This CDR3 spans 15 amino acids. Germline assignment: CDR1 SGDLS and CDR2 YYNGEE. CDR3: CASSARGGYGQPQHF. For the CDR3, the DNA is TGTGCCAGCAGCGCACGAGGAGGGTACGGGCAGCCCCAGCATTTT.

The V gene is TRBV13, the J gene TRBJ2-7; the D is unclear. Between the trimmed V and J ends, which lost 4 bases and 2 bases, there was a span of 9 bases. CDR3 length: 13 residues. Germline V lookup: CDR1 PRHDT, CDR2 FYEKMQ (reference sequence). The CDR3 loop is CASSSPPAYEQYF. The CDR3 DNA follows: TGTGCCAGCAGCTCCCCTCCTGCCTACGAGCAGTACTTC. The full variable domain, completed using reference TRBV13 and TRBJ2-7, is AAGVIQSPRHLIKEKRETATLKCYPIPRHDTVYWYQQGPGQDPQFLISFYEKMQSDKGSIPDRFSAQQFSDYHSELNMSSLELGDSALYFCASSSPPAYEQYFGPGTRLTVT.

The CDR3 loop reads CASSPQRGRETQYF. CDR3 DNA sequence: TGTGCCAGCTCACCACAAAGGGGGCGAGAGACCCAGTACTTC. The rearrangement joins TRBV18 to TRBJ2-5, with 7 bases identical to TRBD1. Germline CDR1 and CDR2: KGHSH and LQKENI. J gave up 4 bases and V 1 base, and 3 bases lay outside the gene matches. This CDR3 region has 14 residues.

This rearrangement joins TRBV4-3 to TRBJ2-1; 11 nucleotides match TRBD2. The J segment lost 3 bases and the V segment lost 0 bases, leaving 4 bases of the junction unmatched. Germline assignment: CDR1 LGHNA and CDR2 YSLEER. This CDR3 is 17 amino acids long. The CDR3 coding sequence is TGCGCCAGCAGCCAAGATTGGGGGACTAGCGGCTACAATGAGCAGTTCTTC. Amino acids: CASSQDWGTSGYNEQFF.

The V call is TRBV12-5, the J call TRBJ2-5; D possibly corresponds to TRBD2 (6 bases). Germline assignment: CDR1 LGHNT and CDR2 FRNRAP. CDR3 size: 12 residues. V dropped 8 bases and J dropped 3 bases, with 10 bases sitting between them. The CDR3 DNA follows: TGTGCTAGTCGCCGCGGGGAAGAGACCCAGTACTTC. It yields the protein CASRRGEETQYF.

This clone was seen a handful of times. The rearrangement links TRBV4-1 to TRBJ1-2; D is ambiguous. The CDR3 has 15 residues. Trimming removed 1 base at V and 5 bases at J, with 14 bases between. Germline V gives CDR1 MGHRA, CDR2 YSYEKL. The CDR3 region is CASSQVGGRMYGYTF. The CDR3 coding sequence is TGCGCCAGCAGCCAAGTTGGTGGGCGCATGTATGGCTACACCTTC.

CDR3 region: CAIPGTSGSRLTGELFF. The CDR3 region has the DNA TGTGCCATCCCCGGGACTAGCGGGAGTCGGTTGACCGGGGAGCTGTTTTTT. The J gene is TRBJ2-2, the V gene TRBV28, with 14 nucleotides matching TRBD2. V lost 10 bases to trimming and J lost 5 bases; unmatched junction nucleotides: 12. CDR1 MDHEN and CDR2 SYDVKM come from the germline V gene. This CDR3 spans 17 amino acids.

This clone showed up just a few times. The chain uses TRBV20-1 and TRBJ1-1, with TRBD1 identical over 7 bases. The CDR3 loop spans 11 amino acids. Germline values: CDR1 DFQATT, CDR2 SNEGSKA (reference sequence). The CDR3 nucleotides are TGCGAGGGGGCCAAGAACACTGAAGCTTTCTTT. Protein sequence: CEGAKNTEAFF.